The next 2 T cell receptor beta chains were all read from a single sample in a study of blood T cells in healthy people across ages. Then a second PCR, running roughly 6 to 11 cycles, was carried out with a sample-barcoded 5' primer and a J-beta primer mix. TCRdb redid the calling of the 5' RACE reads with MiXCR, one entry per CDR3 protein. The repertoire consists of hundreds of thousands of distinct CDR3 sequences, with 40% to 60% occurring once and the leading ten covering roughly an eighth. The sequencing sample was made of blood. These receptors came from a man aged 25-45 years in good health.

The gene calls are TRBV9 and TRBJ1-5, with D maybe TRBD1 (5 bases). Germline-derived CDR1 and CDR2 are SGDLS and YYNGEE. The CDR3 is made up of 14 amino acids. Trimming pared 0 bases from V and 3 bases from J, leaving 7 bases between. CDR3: CASSVEGVNQPQHF. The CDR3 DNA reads TGTGCCAGCAGCGTAGAAGGGGTCAATCAGCCCCAGCATTTT.

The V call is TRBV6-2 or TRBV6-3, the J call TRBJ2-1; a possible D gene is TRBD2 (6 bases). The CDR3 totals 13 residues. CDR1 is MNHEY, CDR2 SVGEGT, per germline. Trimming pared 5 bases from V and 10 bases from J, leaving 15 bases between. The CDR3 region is CASSGTAGREQFF. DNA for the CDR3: TGTGCCAGCAGTGGGACTGCCGGAAGGGAGCAGTTCTTC.